These 16 T cell receptor beta chains were all obtained from the same sample, sequenced in a study of blood T cells in healthy people across ages. A second about 7 to 11 cycle PCR used barcoded and J-beta primers. TCRdb recomputed calls from the 5' RACE reads with MiXCR, one row per CDR3 protein. The table shows under 1,100,000 distinct CDR3 sequences, with roughly a quarter occurring only once. These same records also appear under a second study, on T cells of mothers and their children.

Sequencing was performed on blood. The receptors come from a girl between 2 and 10 years old in good health.

In DNA, the CDR3 is TGCAGCGTTGGGGGGCTCGGGGACACTGGCACAGATACGCAGTATTTT. Translated: CSVGGLGDTGTDTQYF. This chain uses TRBV29-1 with TRBJ2-3; a possible D gene is TRBD1 (6 bases). The CDR3 has 16 residues. The germline gives CDR1 SQVTM, CDR2 ANQGSEA. Trimming shortened V by 4 bases and J by 1 base, and 18 bases separated the two germline ends.

This clonotype turned up a few times. This chain joins TRBV7-2 and TRBJ2-7, with D unclear. The CDR3 covers 14 residues. Germline-derived CDR1 and CDR2 are SGHTA and FQGNSA. V shed 2 bases and J shed 3 bases, with 11 bases lying between them. CDR3 coding DNA: TGTGCCAGCAGCTTATCTGTCGGATACTACGAGCAGTACTTC. It is translated as CASSLSVGYYEQYF.

This clonotype appeared a few times. The J gene is TRBJ2-1, the V gene TRBV29-1; D perhaps matches TRBD1 (6 bases). The length of the CDR3 is 10 residues. Germline V gives CDR1 SQVTM, CDR2 ANQGSEA. Trimming pared 7 bases from V and 10 bases from J, leaving 11 bases between. CDR3 DNA sequence: TGCAGCGCAACTCAGGGGGAGCAGTTCTTC. Its protein product is CSATQGEQFF.

This clonotype was picked up a small number of times. This rearrangement joins TRBV19 to TRBJ2-7; 14 nucleotides line up with TRBD2. The CDR3 is 15 residues long. The V gene's germline CDR1 is LNHDA and CDR2 SQIVND (reference sequence). The V gene end was trimmed by 4 bases and the J gene end by 7 bases; junction bases not matched to a gene: 6. DNA for the CDR3: TGTGCCAGTAGTACATTGGGACTAGCGGGAGCTGAGCAGTACTTC. Protein: CASSTLGLAGAEQYF.

This clonotype was observed a handful of times. The J gene is TRBJ2-1, the V gene TRBV20-1, with 9 bases lining up with TRBD2. This CDR3 contains 15 residues. Germline CDR1 reads DFQATT; CDR2 reads SNEGSKA (reference sequence). V was pared by 6 bases and J by 4 bases, with 10 bases of the junction left unmatched. CDR3 sequence: CSARERGAIYNEQFF. The CDR3, as DNA: TGCAGTGCCCGAGAGCGGGGGGCTATATACAATGAGCAGTTCTTC.

The chain uses TRBV7-9 and TRBJ2-7, with D tentatively TRBD1 or TRBD2 (5 bases each). Germline CDR1 is SEHNR and CDR2 is FQNEAQ (reference sequence). The CDR3 consists of 14 residues. V was clipped by 7 bases and J by 1 base, with 14 bases between them. The CDR3, as DNA: TGTGCCAGCACCATATCGGGGACGTCCTACGAGCAGTACTTC. Its protein is CASTISGTSYEQYF.

The V and J genes are TRBV12-3 or TRBV12-4 and TRBJ2-7; possibly TRBD2 for D (6 bases). This CDR3 contains 18 residues. V gave up 7 bases and J gave up 7 bases, with 32 bases separating them. CDR3 protein: CASTSSVPSVNSKGEQYF. For the CDR3, the DNA is TGTGCCAGCACCAGCAGTGTTCCTAGCGTCAACAGTAAGGGTGAGCAGTACTTC.

The chain has TRBV20-1 and TRBJ2-5; weak D call: TRBD2 (5 bases). The germline V and J ends were trimmed by 6 bases and 0 bases, with 20 bases remaining between them. The V gene's germline CDR1 is DFQATT and CDR2 SNEGSKA (reference sequence). The CDR3 runs 16 residues. In DNA form, the CDR3 reads TGCAGTGCCTTCTCCGGCGGGCGGCCGTACCAAGAGACCCAGTACTTC. It specifies CSAFSGGRPYQETQYF.

J is TRBJ2-7 and V is TRBV5-1; D may match TRBD1 or TRBD2 (5 bases each). CDR3 length equals 13 residues. V was pared by 2 bases and J by 5 bases, with 11 bases between. Germline V CDR1 and CDR2: SGHRS, YFSETQ. The DNA for the CDR3 is TGCGCCAGCAGCTTATTGGGACCCGACGAGCAGTACTTC. Its translation is CASSLLGPDEQYF.

This chain connects TRBV28 to TRBJ2-5; 7 bases fit TRBD2. The CDR3 spans 14 residues. V lost 6 bases to trimming and J lost 5 bases; unmatched junction nucleotides: 9. CDR1 and CDR2 from the germline V gene are MDHEN and SYDVKM. In DNA, the CDR3 is TGTGCCAGCAGCCCCCTCCGGGGGGTCGAGACCCAGTACTTC. It codes for CASSPLRGVETQYF.

This clonotype occurred a few times. V gene TRBV15 combines with J gene TRBJ2-7; D is possibly TRBD2 (6 bases). Germline CDR1 and CDR2: LNHNV and YYDKDF (reference sequence). V lost 1 base and J 5 bases, leaving 24 bases between the germline ends. The CDR3 is 18 residues long. The CDR3 DNA reads as TGTGCCACCAGCAGAGCCCCGCCGGGGATCGGAGGGGTTAACGAGCAGTACTTC. As protein: CATSRAPPGIGGVNEQYF. Based on the CDR3 plus reference TRBV15 and TRBJ2-7, the full variable domain is DAMVIQNPRYQVTQFGKPVTLSCSQTLNHNVMYWYQQKSSQAPKLLFHYYDKDFNNEADTPDNFQSRRPNTSFCFLDIRSPGLGDTAMYLCATSRAPPGIGGVNEQYFGPGTRLTVT.

The genes are TRBV29-1 and TRBJ2-5; 7 bases fit TRBD1. The DNA matches TRBJ2-1 better at its end, which makes the J call doubtful. The CDR3 runs 12 residues. CDR1 is SQVTM and CDR2 is ANQGSEA in the germline V gene. This CDR3 is CSVEGQINEQFF. DNA of the CDR3: TGCAGCGTTGAGGGACAGATCAATGAGCAGTTCTTC.

The rearrangement joins TRBV20-1 to TRBJ2-1, with a weak D call TRBD1 (5 bases). The closer fit of TRBJ2-5 to the DNA end suggests the J call may be wrong. Germline assignment: CDR1 DFQATT and CDR2 SNEGSKA (reference sequence). The CDR3 is made up of 15 amino acids. DNA for the CDR3: TGCAGTGCTAGCGTGCCCCAGGGCGGATGGGAGACCCAGTACTTC. Amino acids: CSASVPQGGWETQYF.

V is TRBV6-4 and J is TRBJ1-3, with unresolved D. Trimming pared 3 bases from V and 0 bases from J, leaving 6 bases between. Germline-derived CDR1 and CDR2 are MRHNA and SNTAGT. This CDR3 has 14 residues. In nucleotides, the CDR3 is TGTGCCAGCAGTGATTGGACCTCTGGAAACACCATATATTTT. This gives the protein CASSDWTSGNTIYF.

This clonotype showed up just a few times. The J gene is TRBJ2-7, the V gene TRBV6-5; tentative D call: TRBD1 (5 bases). V dropped 1 base and J dropped 5 bases, with 6 bases sitting between them. The germline V gene encodes CDR1 MNHEY and CDR2 SVGAGI. The CDR3 runs to 12 residues. CDR3 sequence: CASSYLGHEQYF. CDR3 sequence (DNA): TGTGCCAGCAGTTACTTGGGGCACGAGCAGTACTTC.

V gene TRBV7-2 combines with J gene TRBJ2-7, with 8 bases matching TRBD2. From germline, CDR1 is SGHTA and CDR2 FQGNSA. The CDR3 is made up of 13 amino acids. V lost 10 bases and J lost 1; bases outside the gene matches: 6. In DNA form, the CDR3 reads TGTGCCACCCGGGCTAGCGGGTCCTACGAGCAGTACTTC. Translation gives CATRASGSYEQYF.